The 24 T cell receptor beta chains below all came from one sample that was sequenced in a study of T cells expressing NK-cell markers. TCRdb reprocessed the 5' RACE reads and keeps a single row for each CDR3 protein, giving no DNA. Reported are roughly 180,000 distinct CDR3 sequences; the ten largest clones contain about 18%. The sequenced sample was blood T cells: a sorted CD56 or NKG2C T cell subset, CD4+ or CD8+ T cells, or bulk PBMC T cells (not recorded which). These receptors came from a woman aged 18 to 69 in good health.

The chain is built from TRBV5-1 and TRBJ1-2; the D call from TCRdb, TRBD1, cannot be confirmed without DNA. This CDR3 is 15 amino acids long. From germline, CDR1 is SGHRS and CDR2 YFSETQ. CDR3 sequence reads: CASSYSTGANYGYTF.

The CDR3 protein is CASSRGVGTDTQYF. The J gene is TRBJ2-3, the V gene TRBV11-3. The CDR3 sequence is 14 residues long. Germline V lookup: CDR1 SGHNT, CDR2 YENEEA.

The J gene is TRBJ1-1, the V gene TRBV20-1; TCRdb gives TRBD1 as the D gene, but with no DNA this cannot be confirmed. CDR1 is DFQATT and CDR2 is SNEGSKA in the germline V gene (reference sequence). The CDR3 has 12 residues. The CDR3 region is CSAAEQGTEAFF.

The CDR3 region is CASSVDNRNYEQYF. The chain carries TRBV9 and TRBJ2-7. This CDR3 is built from 14 residues. Looked up from germline, CDR1 is SGDLS and CDR2 is YYNGEE. Looking up the rest from reference TRBV9 and TRBJ2-7 gives the full variable domain: DSGVTQTPKHLITATGQRVTLRCSPRSGDLSVYWYQQSLDQGLQFLIQYYNGEERAKGNILERFSAQQFPDLHSELNLSSLELGDSALYFCASSVDNRNYEQYFGPGTRLTVT.

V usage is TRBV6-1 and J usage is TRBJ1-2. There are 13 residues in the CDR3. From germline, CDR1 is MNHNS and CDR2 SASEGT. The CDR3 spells CASSANSNYGYTF.

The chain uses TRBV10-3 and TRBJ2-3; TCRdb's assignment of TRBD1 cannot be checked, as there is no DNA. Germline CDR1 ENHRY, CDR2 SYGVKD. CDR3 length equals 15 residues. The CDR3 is CAISELQGSPDTQYF.

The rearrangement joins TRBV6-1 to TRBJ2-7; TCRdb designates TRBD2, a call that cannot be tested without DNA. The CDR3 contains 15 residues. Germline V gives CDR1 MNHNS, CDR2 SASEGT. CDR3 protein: CASRTQTSGSSEQYF.

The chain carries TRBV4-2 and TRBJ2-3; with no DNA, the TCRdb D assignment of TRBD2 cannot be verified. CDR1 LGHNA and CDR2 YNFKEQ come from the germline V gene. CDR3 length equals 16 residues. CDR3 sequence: CASSQGLAGGPDTQYF.

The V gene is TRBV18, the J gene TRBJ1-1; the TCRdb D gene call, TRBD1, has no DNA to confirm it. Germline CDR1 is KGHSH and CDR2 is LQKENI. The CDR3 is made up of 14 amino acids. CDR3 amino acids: CASSPRRGQSEAFF.

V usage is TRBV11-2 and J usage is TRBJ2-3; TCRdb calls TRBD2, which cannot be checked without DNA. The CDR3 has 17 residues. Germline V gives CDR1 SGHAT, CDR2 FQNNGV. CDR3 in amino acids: CASSPSPSERFTDTQYF.

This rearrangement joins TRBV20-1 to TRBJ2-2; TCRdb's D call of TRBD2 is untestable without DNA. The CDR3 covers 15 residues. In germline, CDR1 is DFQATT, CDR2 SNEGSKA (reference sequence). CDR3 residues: CSARGNGRVTGELFF.

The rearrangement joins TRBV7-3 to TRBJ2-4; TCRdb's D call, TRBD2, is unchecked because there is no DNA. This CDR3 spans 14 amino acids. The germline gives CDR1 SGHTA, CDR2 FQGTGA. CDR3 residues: CASSSEGAKNIQYF.

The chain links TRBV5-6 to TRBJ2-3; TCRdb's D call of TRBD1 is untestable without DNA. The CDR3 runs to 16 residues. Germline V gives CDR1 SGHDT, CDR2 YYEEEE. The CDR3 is CASSSGTGGFTDTQYF.

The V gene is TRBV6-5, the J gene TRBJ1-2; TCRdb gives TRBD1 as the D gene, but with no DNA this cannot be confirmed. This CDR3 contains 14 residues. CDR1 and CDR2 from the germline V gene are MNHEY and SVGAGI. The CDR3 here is CASSFYRGDYGYTF.

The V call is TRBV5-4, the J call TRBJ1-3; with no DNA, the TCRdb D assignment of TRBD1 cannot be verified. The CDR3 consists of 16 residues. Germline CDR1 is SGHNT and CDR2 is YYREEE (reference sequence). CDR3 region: CASSLNRGSRGNTIYF.

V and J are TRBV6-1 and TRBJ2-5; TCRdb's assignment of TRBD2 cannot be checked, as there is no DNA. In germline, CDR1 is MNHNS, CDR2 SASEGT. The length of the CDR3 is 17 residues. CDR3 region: CASSLRLAGRYQETQYF.

The CDR3 reads CATSDINTNYGYTF. The chain joins TRBV24-1 to TRBJ1-2. Germline V gives CDR1 KGHDR, CDR2 SFDVKD. The CDR3 extends over 14 amino acids.

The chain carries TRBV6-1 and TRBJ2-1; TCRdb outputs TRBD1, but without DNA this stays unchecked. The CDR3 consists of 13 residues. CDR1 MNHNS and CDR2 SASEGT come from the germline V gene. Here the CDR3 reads CASSKRTRDEQFF.

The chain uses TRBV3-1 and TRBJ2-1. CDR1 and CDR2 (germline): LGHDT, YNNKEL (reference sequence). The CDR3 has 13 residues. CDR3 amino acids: CASSQTWVDEQFF.

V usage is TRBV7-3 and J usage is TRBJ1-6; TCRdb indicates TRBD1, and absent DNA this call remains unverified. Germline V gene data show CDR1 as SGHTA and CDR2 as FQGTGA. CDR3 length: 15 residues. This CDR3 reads CASSLGAANNSPLHF.

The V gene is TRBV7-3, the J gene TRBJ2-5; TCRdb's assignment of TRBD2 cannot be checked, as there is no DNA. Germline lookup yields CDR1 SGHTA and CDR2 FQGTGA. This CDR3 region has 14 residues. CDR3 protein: CASSPGTTIKTQYF.

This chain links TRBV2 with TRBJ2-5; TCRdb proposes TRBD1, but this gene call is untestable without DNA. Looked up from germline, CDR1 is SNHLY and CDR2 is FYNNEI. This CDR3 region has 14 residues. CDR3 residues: CASTLQGAGETQYF.

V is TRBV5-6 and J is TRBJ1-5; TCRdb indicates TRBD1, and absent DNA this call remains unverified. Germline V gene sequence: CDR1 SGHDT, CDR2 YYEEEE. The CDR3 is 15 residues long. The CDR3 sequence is CASSRGSYSNQPQHF.

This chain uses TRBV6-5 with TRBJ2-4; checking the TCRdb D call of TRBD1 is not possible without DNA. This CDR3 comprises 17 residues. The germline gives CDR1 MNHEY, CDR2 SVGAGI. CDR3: CASSYTTPAGTQNIQYF.